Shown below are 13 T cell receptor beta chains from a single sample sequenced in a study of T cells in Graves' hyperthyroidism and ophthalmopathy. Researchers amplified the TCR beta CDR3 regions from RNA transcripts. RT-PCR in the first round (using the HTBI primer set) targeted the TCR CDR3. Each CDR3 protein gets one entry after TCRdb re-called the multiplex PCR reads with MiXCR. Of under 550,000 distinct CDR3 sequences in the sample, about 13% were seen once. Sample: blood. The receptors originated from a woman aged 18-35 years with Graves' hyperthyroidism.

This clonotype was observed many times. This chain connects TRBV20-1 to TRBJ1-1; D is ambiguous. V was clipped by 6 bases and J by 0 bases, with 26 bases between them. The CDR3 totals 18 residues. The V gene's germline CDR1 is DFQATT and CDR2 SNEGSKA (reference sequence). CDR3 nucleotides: TGCAGTGCCCGTTCTCCACCGGGTTCCGATATTATGAACACTGAAGCTTTCTTT. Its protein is CSARSPPGSDIMNTEAFF.

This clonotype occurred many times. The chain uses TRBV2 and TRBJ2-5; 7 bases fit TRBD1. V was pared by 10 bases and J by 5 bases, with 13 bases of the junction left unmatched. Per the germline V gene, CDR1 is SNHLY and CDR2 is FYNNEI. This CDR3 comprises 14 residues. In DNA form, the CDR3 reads TGTGCCAACCAGGTCGACAGGGCAGGGGAGACCCAGTACTTC. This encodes CANQVDRAGETQYF.

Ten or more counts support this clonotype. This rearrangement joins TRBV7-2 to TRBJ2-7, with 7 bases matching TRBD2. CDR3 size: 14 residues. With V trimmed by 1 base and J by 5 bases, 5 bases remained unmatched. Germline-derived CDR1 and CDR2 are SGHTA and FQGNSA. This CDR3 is CASSLEASGNEQYF. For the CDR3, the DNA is TGTGCCAGCAGCTTAGAAGCTAGCGGAAACGAGCAGTACTTC.

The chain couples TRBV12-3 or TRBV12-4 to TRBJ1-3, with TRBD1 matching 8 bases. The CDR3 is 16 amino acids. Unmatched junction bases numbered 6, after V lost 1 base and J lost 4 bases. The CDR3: CASSLGTGQSGNTIYF. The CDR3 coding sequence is TGTGCCAGCAGTTTAGGGACAGGGCAATCAGGAAACACCATATATTTT.

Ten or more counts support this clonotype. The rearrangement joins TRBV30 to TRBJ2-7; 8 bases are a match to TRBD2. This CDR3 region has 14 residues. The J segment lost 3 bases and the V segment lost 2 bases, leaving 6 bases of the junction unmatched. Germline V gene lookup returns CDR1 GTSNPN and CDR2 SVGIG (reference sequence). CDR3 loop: CAWSTASGLYEQYF. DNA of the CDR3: TGTGCCTGGAGTACAGCTAGCGGGCTCTACGAGCAGTACTTC.

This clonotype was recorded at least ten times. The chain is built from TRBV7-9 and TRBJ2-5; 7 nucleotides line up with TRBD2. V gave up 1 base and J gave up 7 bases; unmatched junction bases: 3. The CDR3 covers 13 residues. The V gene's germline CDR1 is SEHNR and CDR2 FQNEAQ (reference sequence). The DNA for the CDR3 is TGTGCCAGCAGCTTAGGGGCTAGCGGGACCCAGTACTTC. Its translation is CASSLGASGTQYF.

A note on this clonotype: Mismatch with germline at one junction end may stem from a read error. The DNA for the CDR3 is TGTGCCAGCAGCTTACTAGGGGGCGACGAGCAGCACTTC. Encoded protein: CASSLLGGDEQHF. The chain couples TRBV7-9 to TRBJ2-7; 7 bases map to TRBD1. The CDR3 is 13 residues long. Germline V CDR1 and CDR2: SEHNR, FQNEAQ (reference sequence).

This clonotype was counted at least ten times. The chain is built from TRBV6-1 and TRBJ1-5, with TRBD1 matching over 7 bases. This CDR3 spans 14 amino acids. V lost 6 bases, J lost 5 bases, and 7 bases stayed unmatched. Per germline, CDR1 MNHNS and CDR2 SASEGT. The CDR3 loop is CASSKEGAYQPQHF. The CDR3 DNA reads TGTGCCAGCAGCAAAGAGGGGGCCTATCAGCCCCAGCATTTT.

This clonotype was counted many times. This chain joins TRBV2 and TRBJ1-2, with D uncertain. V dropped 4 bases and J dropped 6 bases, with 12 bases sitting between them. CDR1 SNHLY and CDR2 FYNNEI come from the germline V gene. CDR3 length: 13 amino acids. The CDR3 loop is CASSGSTYHGYTF. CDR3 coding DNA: TGTGCCAGCAGTGGATCGACCTATCATGGCTACACCTTC.

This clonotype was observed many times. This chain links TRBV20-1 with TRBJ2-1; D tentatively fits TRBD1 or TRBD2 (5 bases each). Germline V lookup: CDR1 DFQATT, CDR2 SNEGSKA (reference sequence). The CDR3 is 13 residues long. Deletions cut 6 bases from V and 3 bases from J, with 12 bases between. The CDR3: CSAPGLNYNEQFF. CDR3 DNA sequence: TGCAGTGCCCCGGGGCTAAACTACAATGAGCAGTTCTTC.

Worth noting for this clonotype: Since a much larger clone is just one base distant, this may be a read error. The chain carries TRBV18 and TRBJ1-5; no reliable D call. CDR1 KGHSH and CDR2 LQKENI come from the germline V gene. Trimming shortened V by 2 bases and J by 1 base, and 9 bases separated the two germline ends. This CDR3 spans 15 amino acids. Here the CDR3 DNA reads TGTGCCAGCTCACCAGGGGAGGTGAGCAATCAGCCCCAGCATTTT. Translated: CASSPGEVSNQPQHF.

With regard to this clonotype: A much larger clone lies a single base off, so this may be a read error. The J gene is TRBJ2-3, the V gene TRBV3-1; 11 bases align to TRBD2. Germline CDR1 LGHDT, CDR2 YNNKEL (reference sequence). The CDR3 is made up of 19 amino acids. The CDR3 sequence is CASSQEGTSGSSSTDTQCF. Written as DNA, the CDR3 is TGTGCCAGCAGCCAAGAGGGAACTAGCGGGAGTTCTAGCACAGATACGCAGTGTTTT.

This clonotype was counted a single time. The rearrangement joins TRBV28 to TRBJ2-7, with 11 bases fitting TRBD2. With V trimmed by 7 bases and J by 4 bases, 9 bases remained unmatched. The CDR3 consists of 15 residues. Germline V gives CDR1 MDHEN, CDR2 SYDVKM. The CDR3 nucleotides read TGTGCCAGCACCCAGGGACTAGCGGACTATTACGAGCAGTACTTC. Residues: CASTQGLADYYEQYF. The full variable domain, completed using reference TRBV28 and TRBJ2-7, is DVKVTQSSRYLVKRTGEKVFLECVQDMDHENMFWYRQDPGLGLRLIYFSYDVKMKEKGDIPEGYSVSREKKERFSLILESASTNQTSMYLCASTQGLADYYEQYFGPGTRLTVT.